Listed below are T cell receptor beta chains from one sample, sequenced in a study of T cell repertoires in cytomegalovirus infection. For these receptors, no antigen is known. TCRdb fed the reads into MiXCR, producing one record per CDR3 protein. Of under 850,000 distinct CDR3 sequences listed, 33% are singletons. The specimen was cultured PBMCs, collected from culture after CMV antigen stimulation. The source is a human donor in good health (CMV status not recorded). Some clones in this sample may be carry-over from other donors' samples. Both conserved end residues are part of each CDR3. Fields, in order: CDR3 length, V gene, clone size, D gene, J gene, CDR3 protein, CDR3 DNA. A D gene is named only where the DNA matches it firmly. Some rows have no size entry. The others give once, few or many, or a class for an expanded clone.

16	TRBV7-2	few	TRBD2	TRBJ2-1	CASSRMTSGSGNEQFF	TGTGCCAGCAGCCGAATGACTAGCGGGAGTGGCAATGAGCAGTTCTTC
14	TRBV7-6	few	-	TRBJ2-1	CASASGPPVFEQFF	TGTGCCAGCGCATCAGGACCACCCGTCTTTGAGCAGTTCTTC
12	TRBV19	-	-	TRBJ2-6	CASSIGPRVLTF	TGTGCCAGTAGTATTGGGCCACGGGTCCTGACTTTC
15	TRBV7-8	-	-	TRBJ2-7	CVSSPSVGIGNEQYF	TGTGTCAGCAGCCCCTCGGTCGGGATTGGGAACGAGCAGTACTTC
14	TRBV9	-	-	TRBJ1-2	CASSAPHGMYGYTF	TGTGCCAGCAGCGCCCCGCACGGGATGTATGGCTACACCTTC
16	TRBV4-3	few	-	TRBJ2-5	CASSQDQIGPGETQYF	TGCGCCAGCAGCCAAGATCAAATTGGGCCAGGGGAGACCCAGTACTTC
16	TRBV4-1	-	-	TRBJ2-3	CASSQELRQYTDTQYF	TGCGCCAGCAGCCAAGAGCTCAGGCAATACACAGATACGCAGTATTTT
14	TRBV6-6	-	-	TRBJ2-5	CASSSGKGQETQYF	TGTGCCAGCAGTTCAGGGAAGGGGCAAGAGACCCAGTACTTC
17	TRBV20-1	-	-	TRBJ1-4	CSARSGATDTAFEKLFF	TGCAGTGCTAGATCCGGGGCCACCGACACGGCTTTTGAAAAACTGTTTTTT
14	TRBV19	-	-	TRBJ2-7	CATSNRGVSYEQYF	TGTGCCACCTCAAACCGGGGAGTCTCCTACGAGCAGTACTTC
15	TRBV5-4	-	-	TRBJ2-6	CASSPDGPGANVLTF	TGTGCCAGCAGCCCGGACGGACCTGGGGCCAACGTCCTGACTTTC
12	TRBV12-3/TRBV12-4	-	TRBD2	TRBJ2-7	CASRIGTSGTVF	TGTGCCAGCAGAATCGGGACTAGCGGGACTGTCTTC
15	TRBV7-4	-	-	TRBJ2-7	CASSLLVGRSYEQYF	TGTGCCAGCAGCTTATTGGTTGGCAGATCCTACGAGCAGTACTTC
15	TRBV2	-	TRBD1	TRBJ2-7	CASSAGTGGKYEQYF	TGTGCCAGCAGCGCCGGGACAGGAGGAAAGTACGAGCAGTACTTC
15	TRBV6-2/TRBV6-3	-	-	TRBJ1-1	CASSYSQTGDTEAFF	TGTGCCAGCAGTTACTCCCAGACGGGAGACACTGAAGCTTTCTTT
15	TRBV5-5	few	-	TRBJ2-3	CASSFNPSYTDTQYF	TGTGCCAGCAGCTTCAACCCTAGCTACACAGATACGCAGTATTTT
14	TRBV7-9	-	TRBD1	TRBJ1-5	CASSTGQGDQPQHF	TGTGCCAGCAGCACGGGACAGGGGGATCAGCCCCAGCATTTT
14	TRBV12-3/TRBV12-4	-	-	TRBJ1-5	CASSLVISNQPQHF	TGTGCCAGCAGTTTAGTTATTAGCAATCAGCCCCAGCATTTT
11	TRBV12-3/TRBV12-4	-	-	TRBJ2-7	CASSSVLRCYF	TGTGCCAGCAGTTCTGTATTACGATGTTACTTC
15	TRBV5-6	-	TRBD1	TRBJ2-1	CASSTTGQGVDEQFF	TGTGCCAGCAGCACCACGGGACAGGGAGTGGATGAGCAGTTCTTC
13	TRBV7-2	few	-	TRBJ2-1	CASSRWADSEQFF	TGTGCCAGCAGCAGATGGGCGGATAGCGAGCAGTTCTTC
13	TRBV12-3/TRBV12-4	-	-	TRBJ1-1	CASSFEGITEAFF	TGTGCCAGCAGTTTTGAGGGAATCACTGAAGCTTTCTTT
15	TRBV5-5	few	-	TRBJ1-2	CASSFGGRVDYGYTF	TGTGCCAGCAGTTTTGGTGGCAGGGTCGACTATGGCTACACCTTC
16	TRBV7-2	-	-	TRBJ2-1	CASSLLMGASYNEQFF	TGTGCCAGCAGCTTGTTGATGGGGGCCTCCTACAATGAGCAGTTCTTC
14	TRBV6-1	-	-	TRBJ1-2	CASSDVGFGGGYTF	TGTGCCAGCAGTGATGTGGGTTTCGGGGGTGGCTACACCTTC
12	TRBV20-1	few	-	TRBJ1-2	CSAWRTIDGYTF	TGCAGTGCTTGGAGGACAATAGATGGCTACACCTTC
16	TRBV10-3	few	TRBD1	TRBJ1-6	CAIRQPGQGLNSPLHF	TGTGCCATCAGGCAACCGGGACAGGGATTAAATTCACCCCTCCACTTT
14	TRBV7-2	-	-	TRBJ1-2	CASSLHLGGGGYTF	TGTGCCAGCAGCTTACATCTCGGGGGCGGTGGCTACACCTTC
15	TRBV6-1	-	-	TRBJ2-7	CASSERLTASYEQYF	TGTGCCAGCAGTGAACGATTGACAGCCTCCTACGAGCAGTACTTC
15	TRBV27	few	-	TRBJ2-3	CASSPPKVTADTQYF	TGTGCCAGCAGTCCTCCGAAAGTCACGGCGGATACGCAGTATTTT
13	TRBV29-1	-	-	TRBJ1-1	CSVGGRMNTEAFF	TGCAGCGTTGGTGGCAGAATGAACACTGAAGCTTTCTTT
15	TRBV5-4	few	-	TRBJ1-3	CASSLSGVTGNTIYF	TGTGCCAGCAGCTTGTCAGGGGTAACTGGAAACACCATATATTTT
15	TRBV7-2	few	-	TRBJ2-2	CASSEFWGLPGELFF	TGTGCCAGCAGCGAATTTTGGGGTTTACCCGGGGAGCTGTTTTTT
14	TRBV5-4	few	-	TRBJ2-1	CASSPPNRDNEQFF	TGTGCCAGCAGCCCCCCTAACAGGGACAATGAGCAGTTCTTC
14	TRBV10-3	few	-	TRBJ2-7	CAISDPGQAYEQYF	TGTGCCATCAGTGACCCCGGACAAGCCTACGAGCAGTACTTC
13	TRBV29-1	few	-	TRBJ2-7	CSVAGRGTYEQYF	TGCAGCGTTGCTGGGAGAGGCACTTACGAGCAGTACTTC
14	TRBV7-2	few	-	TRBJ1-3	CASGAGGSGNTIYF	TGTGCCAGTGGGGCCGGGGGCTCTGGAAACACCATATATTTT
14	TRBV6-6	-	-	TRBJ2-7	CASSYRQLSGEQYF	TGTGCCAGCAGTTACAGGCAGTTGAGCGGCGAGCAGTACTTC
14	TRBV15	-	-	TRBJ2-2	CATSRGAGTGELFF	TGTGCCACCAGCAGAGGGGCAGGGACCGGGGAGCTGTTTTTT
13	TRBV7-9	few	-	TRBJ2-1	CASSLALMNEQFF	TGTGCCAGCAGCTTAGCGCTAATGAATGAGCAGTTCTTC
14	TRBV18	-	-	TRBJ2-1	CASSPPQGSDEQFF	TGTGCCAGCTCACCTCCCCAGGGTTCGGATGAGCAGTTCTTC
11	TRBV20-1	few	-	TRBJ1-2	CSASEGSGYTF	TGCAGTGCTAGTGAAGGGAGTGGCTACACCTTC
17	TRBV7-9	few	TRBD1	TRBJ2-3	CASSSLGTGGATDTQYF	TGTGCCAGCAGCTCACTCGGGACAGGGGGCGCAACAGATACGCAGTATTTT